The present TCR beta chain was sequenced within a study of CXCR3-negative and CXCR3-positive naive CD8 T cells. UMI-tagged TRB cDNA libraries were built via 5' RACE. TCRdb re-called the 5' RACE reads, yielding one record per CDR3 amino acid sequence without DNA. The table lists about 56,000 distinct CDR3 sequences, with about 20% in the top ten. Sequencing was done on a sample of memory CD8+ T cells from blood. This clonotype was obtained from a human donor in good health. Some clones in this sample may be carry-over from other donors' samples.

CDR3 sequence: CSVEGSSGNTIYF. The chain links TRBV29-1 to TRBJ1-3. Germline lookup yields CDR1 SQVTM and CDR2 ANQGSEA. CDR3 length: 13 amino acids.